The present TCR beta chain was sequenced within a study of PD-L1 blockade in urothelial cancer. Study-level information: The median number of T cells present in blood samples was fewer than 150,000.

V shed 6 bases and J 1 base; nucleotides not matched to a gene: 7. Germline V gene sequence: CDR1 SQVTM, CDR2 ANQGSEA. CDR3 length equals 15 residues. Sample time point: pretreatment peripheral blood. Synthetic spike-ins, TCR analog templates, were added into each PCR. Data came from immunoSEQ multiplex PCR; TCRdb stores just in-frame clones and leaves some out. This sample has 70,000 to 90,000 clones, with more than 70% found just once. The rearrangement uses TRBV29-1 and TRBJ2-4, with 9 bases lining up with TRBD2. Sequenced here: PBMCs, sampled around atezolizumab (anti-PD-L1) treatment. The sequence derives from a man aged 55 to 70 with urothelial cancer. The CDR3 loop reads CSVAPSGEAKNIQYF. Written as DNA, the CDR3 is TGCAGCGTGGCCCCTAGCGGGGAGGCCAAAAACATTCAGTACTTC. Supplemented by reference TRBV29-1 and TRBJ2-4, the full variable domain reads SAVISQKPSRDICQRGTSLTIQCQVDSQVTMMFWYRQQPGQSLTLIATANQGSEATYESGFVIDKFPISRPNLTFSTLTVSNMSPEDSSIYLCSVAPSGEAKNIQYFGAGTRLSVL.